This TCR beta chain was retrieved from a study of cytomegalovirus exposure and HLA in healthy donors. Study as a whole: The early release's HLA-typed donors yielded 70 million to 85 million unique TCRs. Study outcomes and limitations: Both high specificity and high sensitivity reportedly marked the classifier's diagnosis of cytomegalovirus status. The presence/absence work took it that sequencing depth was about the same across donors.

Of note for this clone: Its specificity is unknown.

Germline loops: CDR1 MNHEY, CDR2 SMNVEV (reference sequence). The CDR3 length is 16 residues. The V and J ends lost 2 bases and 9 bases respectively, with 20 bases between them. Use of 60 Vbeta and 13 Jbeta primers characterized the PCR. Authors' processing steps: Unique TCR beta chains numbered around 80 million in a later analysis, with roughly 10 million shared. Sequenced by immunoSEQ multiplex PCR; TCRdb stores in-frame clones only, minus some. Clone size and the V and J calls come from that table; the DNA yielded D and trimming. The repertoire has over 100,000 clones, roughly 80% of them found once; the top ten carry roughly 23%.

The chain links TRBV27 to TRBJ2-1, with unresolved D. This sequence was found in a man under 40 in good health and CMV-seropositive. Sequencing used PBMCs. CDR3 sequence reads: CASSLTRSASYGEQFF. The CDR3 DNA reads TGTGCCAGCAGTTTAACGAGGTCGGCTTCATATGGTGAGCAGTTCTTC.